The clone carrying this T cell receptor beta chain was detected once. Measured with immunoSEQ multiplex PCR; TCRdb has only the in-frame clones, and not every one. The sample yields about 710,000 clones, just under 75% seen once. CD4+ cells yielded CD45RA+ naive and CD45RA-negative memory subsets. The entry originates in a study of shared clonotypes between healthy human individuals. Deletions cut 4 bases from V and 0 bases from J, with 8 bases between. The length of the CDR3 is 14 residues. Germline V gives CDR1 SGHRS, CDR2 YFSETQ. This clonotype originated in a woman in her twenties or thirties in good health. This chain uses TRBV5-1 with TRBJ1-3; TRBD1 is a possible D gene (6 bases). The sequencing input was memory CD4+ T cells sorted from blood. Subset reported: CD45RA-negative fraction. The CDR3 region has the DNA TGCGCCAGCAGCACAGGGTTCTCTGGAAACACCATATATTTT. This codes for CASSTGFSGNTIYF. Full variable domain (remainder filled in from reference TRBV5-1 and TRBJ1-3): KAGVTQTPRYLIKTRGQQVTLSCSPISGHRSVSWYQQTPGQGLQFLFEYFSETQRNKGNFPGRFSGRQFSNSRSEMNVSTLELGDSALYLCASSTGFSGNTIYFGEGSWLTVV.